Described below is a single T cell receptor beta chain sequence and its context. Its antigen remains unidentified. The data originate from a study of blood T cells in healthy people across ages. Findings and limits, study-wide: No one knew whether donors had CMV, which possibly confounded expanded clonotype changes.

Germline CDR1 DFQATT, CDR2 SNEGSKA (reference sequence). The V end lost 5 bases, the J end lost 0 bases, and 14 bases lay between the germline ends. The length of the CDR3 is 14 residues. The use of a sample-barcoded 5' primer and a J-beta primer mix characterized a second PCR of 7 to 11 cycles. TCRdb processed the 5' RACE reads anew with MiXCR; each CDR3 protein has one entry. The repertoire holds around 750,000 distinct CDR3 sequences, with roughly 53% as singletons. Each sample had at least 6 million PBMCs isolated. The amount of total RNA extracted per sample was at least 5 micrograms. The chain has TRBV20-1 and TRBJ2-7; D might be TRBD2 (5 bases). What was sequenced was blood. This receptor was identified in a man at least 80 years old in good health. CDR3 in amino acids: CSADPRVASYEQYF. The CDR3 bases are TGCAGTGCTGACCCGCGGGTGGCCTCCTACGAGCAGTACTTC.